The 30 T cell receptor beta chains in this list originate from one sample, sequenced in a study of graft-versus-host responses after intestinal transplantation. The method was immunoSEQ multiplex PCR; TCRdb's version includes in-frame clones alone and lacks a portion of them. The sample comprises roughly 110,000 clones, approximately 88% of which are singletons, and over 0.6% rests with the top ten. These receptors are not linked to any known antigen. The sequencing here drew on unstimulated CD4+ T cells sorted from spleen or lymph node cells, taken before transplant. These receptors were obtained from a human donor who was the organ donor for an intestinal transplant.

CDR3 sequence reads: CASSLLGRGANSPLHF. The CDR3 DNA reads TGTGCCAGCAGCTTATTGGGCAGGGGTGCTAATTCACCCCTCCACTTT. V gene TRBV11-2 combines with J gene TRBJ1-6; D is perhaps TRBD1 (6 bases). The germline V gene has CDR1 SGHAT and CDR2 FQNNGV. The ends were cut back, 2 bases at V and 6 bases at J, with 14 bases in the middle. CDR3 length: 16 residues.

This chain links TRBV11-3 with TRBJ2-1; TRBD2 matches 13 bases. The CDR3 length is 17 residues. Per the germline V gene, CDR1 is SGHNT and CDR2 is YENEEA. V lost 3 bases, J lost 5 bases, and 7 bases stayed unmatched. The CDR3 loop reads CASSFGGGLAGHNEQFF. The DNA for the CDR3 is TGTGCCAGCAGCTTCGGCGGGGGACTAGCGGGACACAATGAGCAGTTCTTC. Filled out from reference TRBV11-3 and TRBJ2-1, the complete variable domain reads EAGVVQSPRYKIIEKKQPVAFWCNPISGHNTLYWYLQNLGQGPELLIRYENEEAVDDSQLPKDRFSAERLKGVDSTLKIQPAELGDSAVYLCASSFGGGLAGHNEQFFGPGTRLTVL.

This chain links TRBV5-6 with TRBJ2-7; unclear D gene. Germline V gene lookup returns CDR1 SGHDT and CDR2 YYEEEE. V lost 4 bases and J 2 bases, leaving 4 bases between the germline ends. This CDR3 is built from 11 residues. In DNA, the CDR3 is TGTGCCAGCAGCCGAGCCTACGAGCAGTACTTC. As protein: CASSRAYEQYF. The full variable domain, in which reference TRBV5-6 and TRBJ2-7 provide the parts outside the CDR3, is DAGVTQSPTHLIKTRGQQVTLRCSPKSGHDTVSWYQQALGQGPQFIFQYYEEEERQRGNFPDRFSGHQFPNYSSELNVNALLLGDSALYLCASSRAYEQYFGPGTRLTVT.

The CDR3 DNA sequence: TGTGCCAGCAGCTTAGAAGGGGTAGGGACTGAAGCTTTCTTT. Protein sequence: CASSLEGVGTEAFF. The chain has TRBV11-2 and TRBJ1-1; the D gene is possibly TRBD1 (5 bases). V lost 0 bases and J 5 bases, leaving 10 bases between the germline ends. CDR1 is SGHAT, CDR2 FQNNGV, per germline. The length of the CDR3 is 14 residues.

V gene TRBV19 combines with J gene TRBJ2-1; no definite D call. Trimming shortened V by 2 bases and J by 0 bases, and 5 bases separated the two germline ends. Germline lookup yields CDR1 LNHDA and CDR2 SQIVND (reference sequence). This CDR3 is built from 14 residues. The DNA of the CDR3 is TGTGCCAGTAGTATACCTAGCTCCTACAATGAGCAGTTCTTC. The encoded protein is CASSIPSSYNEQFF.

The chain uses TRBV6-1 and TRBJ1-1; no firm D call. V was clipped by 7 bases and J by 0 bases, with 9 bases between them. CDR1 MNHNS and CDR2 SASEGT come from the germline V gene. The CDR3 extends over 13 amino acids. In DNA form, the CDR3 reads TGTGCCAGCATGATCAGACTGAACACTGAAGCTTTCTTT. This translates into CASMIRLNTEAFF.

The rearrangement links TRBV5-4 to TRBJ1-1; D uncertain. CDR3 length: 13 residues. Trimming stripped 4 bases from V and 5 bases from J, with 12 bases between. In germline, CDR1 is SGHNT, CDR2 YYREEE (reference sequence). CDR3 sequence: CASSVSLGTEAFF. The CDR3 bases are TGTGCCAGCAGCGTCTCCCTTGGAACTGAAGCTTTCTTT. The full variable domain, rest sourced from reference TRBV5-4 and TRBJ1-1, is ETGVTQSPTHLIKTRGQQVTLRCSSQSGHNTVSWYQQALGQGPQFIFQYYREEENGRGNFPPRFSGLQFPNYSSELNVNALELDDSALYLCASSVSLGTEAFFGQGTRLTVV.

The genes are TRBV11-2 and TRBJ2-3; D gene ambiguous. V gave up 2 bases and J gave up 4 bases, with 4 bases separating them. Germline V gene lookup returns CDR1 SGHAT and CDR2 FQNNGV. There are 12 residues in the CDR3. The CDR3 DNA sequence: TGTGCCAGCAGCTTAAGCGCAGATACGCAGTATTTT. Residues: CASSLSADTQYF.

The genes are TRBV5-4 and TRBJ1-4, with TRBD1 matching over 7 bases. V shed 4 bases and J 5 bases; nucleotides not matched to a gene: 5. The CDR3 runs 14 residues. Germline V gene data show CDR1 as SGHNT and CDR2 as YYREEE (reference sequence). The CDR3 reads CASSLDRVNEKLFF. CDR3 in DNA: TGTGCCAGCAGCCTCGACAGGGTGAATGAAAAACTGTTTTTT.

V and J are TRBV28 and TRBJ2-5; unclear D gene. Germline CDR1 reads MDHEN; CDR2 reads SYDVKM. V lost 8 bases and J lost 0, with 7 bases in between. The length of the CDR3 is 12 residues. The CDR3 sequence is CASHNYQETQYF. CDR3 coding DNA: TGTGCCAGCCATAACTACCAAGAGACCCAGTACTTC.

This sequence joins TRBV19 and TRBJ2-1; 10 bases align to TRBD1. Germline V gene lookup returns CDR1 LNHDA and CDR2 SQIVND (reference sequence). The CDR3 contains 16 residues. The V segment lost 5 bases and the J segment 11 bases; nucleotides outside the gene matches: 15. As DNA, the CDR3 is TGTGCCAGTAGTCCCGACGGACAGGGGGGACAGTTTAAGCAGTTCTTC. This sequence encodes CASSPDGQGGQFKQFF.

The chain uses TRBV7-4 and TRBJ1-6; 11 bases match TRBD1. The CDR3 consists of 16 residues. After removal of 1 base from V and 8 bases from J, the junction contained 4 bases not matched to a gene. Per the germline V gene, CDR1 is SGHVT and CDR2 is SQSDAQ. CDR3 nucleotide sequence: TGTGCCAGCAGCTTAGGGACAGGGGGCTGGGATTCACCCCTCCACTTT. Its protein is CASSLGTGGWDSPLHF.

The CDR3 loop is CASSPRRDGAGELFF. DNA for the CDR3: TGTGCCAGCAGCCCCCGGAGGGATGGTGCCGGGGAGCTGTTTTTT. The chain is built from TRBV7-8 and TRBJ2-2; a weak D match, TRBD2 (6 bases). CDR1 is SGHVS, CDR2 FQNEAQ, per germline. V was trimmed by 5 bases and J by 6 bases, leaving 16 bases between them. This CDR3 contains 15 residues. Looking up the rest from reference TRBV7-8 and TRBJ2-2 gives the full variable domain: GAGVSQSPRYKVAKRGQDVALRCDPISGHVSLFWYQQALGQGPEFLTYFQNEAQLDKSGLPSDRFFAERPEGSVSTLKIQRTQQEDSAVYLCASSPRRDGAGELFFGEGSRLTVL.

The chain recombines TRBV7-9 with TRBJ2-1, with TRBD2 matching over 9 bases. Germline V gene lookup returns CDR1 SEHNR and CDR2 FQNEAQ (reference sequence). J was trimmed by 7 bases and V by 3 bases; bases with no gene match: 16. The CDR3 sequence is 18 residues long. The CDR3 DNA is TGTGCCAGCAGCTTTTACGATAGCGGGAGCCCCCGCCGAAATGAGCAGTTCTTC. Its protein is CASSFYDSGSPRRNEQFF.

The chain has TRBV19 and TRBJ1-2; 9 bases fit TRBD1. The CDR3 runs 20 residues. Germline V gene data show CDR1 as LNHDA and CDR2 as SQIVND (reference sequence). Trimming removed 5 bases from V and 3 bases from J; junction bases left unmatched: 22. In DNA, the CDR3 is TGTGCCAGTAGTTCAAGCCGGTGGTGGGGGACAGGGAACATTCACTATGGCTACACCTTC. This encodes CASSSSRWWGTGNIHYGYTF.

V usage is TRBV4-1 and J usage is TRBJ2-7; 9 bases agree with TRBD2. CDR3 size: 14 residues. The germline V gene has CDR1 MGHRA and CDR2 YSYEKL. V was clipped by 8 bases and J by 7 bases; unmatched bases: 12. CDR3 DNA: TGCGCCAGCCGACGAGGCGGGAGGGCCGGGGAGCAGTACTTC. Translation gives CASRRGGRAGEQYF.

The rearrangement links TRBV9 to TRBJ2-1, with unresolved D. Germline lookup yields CDR1 SGDLS and CDR2 YYNGEE. There are 14 residues in the CDR3. The V end was cut by 0 bases, the J end by 8 bases, with 12 bases between. CDR3 sequence: CASSVVPSPHEQFF. CDR3 nucleotides: TGTGCCAGCAGCGTAGTTCCCTCCCCCCATGAGCAGTTCTTC.

The J gene is TRBJ2-5, the V gene TRBV19, with TRBD2 matching 10 bases. Losses at the gene ends were 8 bases for V and 5 bases for J; bases not matched to a gene: 8. The germline V gene encodes CDR1 LNHDA and CDR2 SQIVND (reference sequence). The CDR3 is made up of 14 amino acids. The CDR3 loop reads CASQLAGIGETQYF. For the CDR3, the DNA is TGTGCCAGTCAACTAGCGGGAATCGGTGAGACCCAGTACTTC.

The rearrangement uses TRBV6-1 and TRBJ2-1, with unresolved D. Germline V gene data show CDR1 as MNHNS and CDR2 as SASEGT. This CDR3 is built from 15 residues. The germline V and J ends were trimmed by 7 bases and 2 bases, with 15 bases remaining between them. CDR3 bases: TGTGCCAGCAAAGGTCCCCGGACCACCTACAATGAGCAGTTCTTC. Encoded protein: CASKGPRTTYNEQFF.

The CDR3 region is CASSFGASGTGNSYEQYF. The DNA for the CDR3 is TGTGCCAGCAGCTTCGGAGCGAGTGGGACAGGGAATTCCTACGAGCAGTACTTC. The rearrangement joins TRBV7-6 to TRBJ2-7, with 9 bases matching TRBD1. CDR1 is SGHVS, CDR2 FNYEAQ, per germline. The CDR3 runs to 18 residues. V shed 3 bases, J shed 1 base, and the junction held 13 bases outside the gene matches.

For the CDR3, the DNA is TGTGCCAGCAGCCTCAACTCTGGGGCCAACGTCCTGACTTTC. Translation gives CASSLNSGANVLTF. The chain employs TRBV11-3 and TRBJ2-6; D uncertain. Trimming removed 5 bases at V and 0 bases at J, with 5 bases between. CDR3 length: 14 amino acids. Germline V gene sequence: CDR1 SGHNT, CDR2 YENEEA.

The rearrangement joins TRBV4-1 to TRBJ2-2, with 8 bases aligning to TRBD1. Per the germline V gene, CDR1 is MGHRA and CDR2 is YSYEKL. The CDR3 spans 16 residues. V was pared by 0 bases and J by 7 bases, with 7 bases of the junction left unmatched. The CDR3 protein is CASSQEGRGQVGELFF. CDR3 in DNA: TGCGCCAGCAGCCAAGAAGGCAGGGGGCAAGTCGGGGAGCTGTTTTTT.

The J gene is TRBJ1-1, the V gene TRBV5-1, with a tentative D call TRBD1 (6 bases). Trimming pared 6 bases from V and 5 bases from J, leaving 14 bases between. Germline-derived CDR1 and CDR2 are SGHRS and YFSETQ. The CDR3 has 13 residues. CDR3 residues: CASTLQGGTEAFF. The DNA of the CDR3 is TGCGCCAGCACTTTACAGGGCGGAACTGAAGCTTTCTTT.

The V and J genes are TRBV11-2 and TRBJ1-4; D unresolved. The CDR3 totals 14 residues. Trimming removed 1 base from V and 1 base from J, with 4 bases in between. Germline CDR1 and CDR2: SGHAT and FQNNGV. CDR3 protein: CASSLGGTNEKLFF. CDR3 DNA: TGTGCCAGCAGCTTAGGGGGAACTAATGAAAAACTGTTTTTT.

The V gene is TRBV7-9, the J gene TRBJ1-2, with D possibly matching TRBD1 (5 bases). The V gene lost 7 bases and the J gene lost 4 bases, with 16 bases spanning the gap. The CDR3 length is 14 residues. Germline assignment: CDR1 SEHNR and CDR2 FQNEAQ (reference sequence). This CDR3 is CASTLEAGRYGYTF. The CDR3 DNA is TGTGCCAGCACCCTAGAGGCAGGGCGCTATGGCTACACCTTC.

The V call is TRBV18, the J call TRBJ2-3; 8 bases agree with TRBD2. The V segment lost 1 base and the J segment 0 bases; nucleotides outside the gene matches: 9. The germline V gene encodes CDR1 KGHSH and CDR2 LQKENI. This CDR3 region has 18 residues. The chain's CDR3 is CASSPLASGRTSTDTQYF. CDR3 coding DNA: TGTGCCAGCTCACCACTAGCGAGCGGGAGAACTAGCACAGATACGCAGTATTTT.

CDR3 sequence (DNA): TGCGCCAGCGGTCCGGGACAGGGTTATGGCGAGCAGTACTTC. Its protein product is CASGPGQGYGEQYF. The V and J genes are TRBV10-1 and TRBJ2-7; TRBD1 aligns across 9 bases. The CDR3 is 14 amino acids. Germline CDR1 reads WNHNN; CDR2 reads SYGVQD (reference sequence). J was trimmed by 6 bases and V by 8 bases; bases with no gene match: 11.

CDR3 region: CASTPRDLIYNEQFF. CDR3 sequence (DNA): TGTGCCAGTACTCCCCGGGACCTCATCTACAATGAGCAGTTCTTC. This rearrangement joins TRBV19 to TRBJ2-1; either TRBD1 or TRBD2 may fit D (5 bases each). Germline V CDR1 and CDR2: LNHDA, SQIVND (reference sequence). Trimming shortened V by 7 bases and J by 3 bases, and 16 bases separated the two germline ends. CDR3 length: 15 residues.

This clone was seen only once. This sequence joins TRBV19 and TRBJ1-4, with 12 nucleotides matching TRBD1. Germline assignment: CDR1 LNHDA and CDR2 SQIVND (reference sequence). CDR3 length equals 16 residues. Trimming took 4 bases from V and 10 from J; bases not matched to a gene: 10. CDR3 loop: CASSKQGQGAMGKLFF. The CDR3, as DNA: TGTGCCAGTAGTAAACAGGGACAGGGGGCGATGGGAAAACTGTTTTTT.

This chain connects TRBV5-1 to TRBJ1-4; D possibly corresponds to TRBD1 (5 bases). CDR1 SGHRS and CDR2 YFSETQ come from the germline V gene. Trimming took 5 bases from V and 7 from J, leaving 12 bases between them. The CDR3 covers 13 residues. CDR3 amino acids: CASSLGDVEKLFF. CDR3 coding DNA: TGCGCCAGCAGTTTAGGGGATGTTGAAAAACTGTTTTTT. Full variable domain (rest looked up from reference TRBV5-1 and TRBJ1-4): KAGVTQTPRYLIKTRGQQVTLSCSPISGHRSVSWYQQTPGQGLQFLFEYFSETQRNKGNFPGRFSGRQFSNSRSEMNVSTLELGDSALYLCASSLGDVEKLFFGSGTQLSVL.